The 19 T cell receptor beta chains below come from one sample, sequenced in a study of low-dose radiotherapy and immunotherapy resistance in tumors. cDNA synthesis used a TRAV/TRBV-specific primer set for both chains. With a constant-region primer and a V-primer adapter, TCRs were subjected to about 20 PCR cycles of amplification. TCRdb re-called the reads through MiXCR, storing one row per CDR3 protein. This sample has about 60,000 distinct CDR3 sequences, with under 30% found just once. The sample's time point: before trial treatment. The source material was PBMCs, sampled before treatment. Every receptor here comes from a male donor with prostate cancer.

This clonotype was detected many times. J is TRBJ1-4 and V is TRBV14; the D is unclear. Germline V gives CDR1 SGHDN, CDR2 FVKESK. The V gene lost 4 bases and the J gene lost 10 bases, with 22 bases spanning the gap. The CDR3 consists of 16 residues. The CDR3 coding sequence is TGTGCCAGCAGCCGCAATTCCAAGGGATCACGGGGAAAACTGTTTTTT. Amino acid sequence: CASSRNSKGSRGKLFF.

The chain recombines TRBV27 with TRBJ2-7, with D maybe TRBD1 (5 bases). CDR3 size: 14 residues. Germline V gene sequence: CDR1 MNHEY, CDR2 SMNVEV (reference sequence). The V and J ends lost 4 bases and 3 bases respectively, with 13 bases between them. The CDR3 DNA follows: TGTGCCAGCAGTTCCGCTGACAGCAGCTACGAGCAGTACTTC. It encodes CASSSADSSYEQYF.

The chain is built from TRBV20-1 and TRBJ2-7; 9 bases are shared with TRBD2. The junction had 5 bases not matched to a gene; V was cut back by 3 bases and J by 2 bases. There are 14 residues in the CDR3. Germline CDR1 reads DFQATT; CDR2 reads SNEGSKA (reference sequence). The CDR3 nucleotides read TGCAGTGCTAGGAATAGCGGGGGAACCTACGAGCAGTACTTC. It translates to CSARNSGGTYEQYF.

This clonotype was counted ten times or more. The CDR3 spells CATQGIGLAGGYTF. The CDR3 DNA reads TGTGCCACCCAGGGTATAGGGCTGGCGGGTGGCTACACCTTC. The chain recombines TRBV2 with TRBJ1-2, with D perhaps matching TRBD1 (5 bases). The V gene's germline CDR1 is SNHLY and CDR2 FYNNEI. Trimming removed 10 bases at V and 7 bases at J, with 22 bases between. The CDR3 runs to 14 residues.

This clonotype was seen a handful of times. The chain employs TRBV19 and TRBJ2-7, with TRBD2 matching 13 bases. Trimming at V came to 7 bases and at J to 2 bases, leaving 2 bases not matched to a gene. Germline-derived CDR1 and CDR2 are LNHDA and SQIVND (reference sequence). The CDR3 is 14 amino acids. The DNA for the CDR3 is TGTGCCAGTATGGGGACTAGCGGGACCTACGAGCAGTACTTC. This translates into CASMGTSGTYEQYF.

This clonotype has at least ten counts. The V gene is TRBV3-1, the J gene TRBJ1-1, with 10 nucleotides matching TRBD1. Germline V CDR1 and CDR2: LGHDT, YNNKEL (reference sequence). This CDR3 is built from 15 residues. V dropped 5 bases and J dropped 1; count of bases not matched to a gene: 4. The DNA for the CDR3 is TGTGCCAGCAGCGGCCGGGACAGGGGGAACACTGAAGCTTTCTTT. This sequence encodes CASSGRDRGNTEAFF.

This clonotype has just one count. This sequence joins TRBV9 and TRBJ1-2, with 7 positions matching TRBD1. V lost 0 bases to trimming and J lost 4 bases; unmatched junction nucleotides: 6. This CDR3 spans 15 amino acids. Germline assignment: CDR1 SGDLS and CDR2 YYNGEE. In DNA, the CDR3 is TGTGCCAGCAGCGTAGGCGACAGGGTCATCTATGGCTACACCTTC. Translated, it gives CASSVGDRVIYGYTF. Full variable domain (outside the CDR3, taken from reference TRBV9 and TRBJ1-2): DSGVTQTPKHLITATGQRVTLRCSPRSGDLSVYWYQQSLDQGLQFLIQYYNGEERAKGNILERFSAQQFPDLHSELNLSSLELGDSALYFCASSVGDRVIYGYTFGSGTRLTVV.

The sample holds many counts of this clonotype. This chain joins TRBV5-6 and TRBJ1-2, with TRBD1 identical over 7 bases. In germline, CDR1 is SGHDT, CDR2 YYEEEE. Losses at the gene ends were 4 bases for V and 1 base for J; bases not matched to a gene: 4. CDR3 length: 14 amino acids. The CDR3 region is CASSQTGINYGYTF. The CDR3 DNA reads as TGTGCCAGCAGCCAGACAGGGATTAACTATGGCTACACCTTC. Together with reference TRBV5-6 and TRBJ1-2, the CDR3 gives the full variable domain: DAGVTQSPTHLIKTRGQQVTLRCSPKSGHDTVSWYQQALGQGPQFIFQYYEEEERQRGNFPDRFSGHQFPNYSSELNVNALLLGDSALYLCASSQTGINYGYTFGSGTRLTVV.

In its sample, this clonotype was seen many times. The rearrangement uses TRBV5-4 and TRBJ2-7; 8 bases are a match to TRBD2. J lost 1 base, V lost 0 bases, and 9 bases had no gene match. Germline V gene lookup returns CDR1 SGHNT and CDR2 YYREEE (reference sequence). This CDR3 spans 17 amino acids. The CDR3 spells CASSLASQRERSYEQYF. The CDR3, as DNA: TGTGCCAGCAGCTTGGCGTCCCAGCGGGAGAGATCCTACGAGCAGTACTTC.

This clonotype appeared many times. This chain uses TRBV2 with TRBJ1-6; 10 bases map to TRBD1. Germline trimming cut 4 bases from V and 7 bases from J; bases unmatched to any gene: 4. Germline V gives CDR1 SNHLY, CDR2 FYNNEI. The CDR3 is made up of 15 amino acids. In DNA, the CDR3 is TGTGCCAGCAGTGGACAGGGGGCTAGGAATTCACCCCTCCACTTT. This gives the protein CASSGQGARNSPLHF.

This clonotype was seen at least ten times. The chain has TRBV20-1 and TRBJ1-5; TRBD1 aligns across 7 bases. The CDR3 totals 13 residues. Unmatched junction bases numbered 8, after V lost 5 bases and J lost 7 bases. CDR1 and CDR2 from the germline V gene are DFQATT and SNEGSKA (reference sequence). The DNA for the CDR3 is TGCAGTGCTTCCAAGACAGGGCGACAGCCCCAGCATTTT. This sequence encodes CSASKTGRQPQHF.

Remarks on this clonotype: The likely explanation is a read error, given a far larger clone one base away. V and J are TRBV28 and TRBJ2-1; TRBD2 matches 10 bases. CDR1 is MDHEN, CDR2 SYDVKM, per germline. V was pared by 10 bases and J by 10 bases, with 13 bases of the junction left unmatched. This CDR3 has 14 residues. Here the CDR3 DNA reads TGTGCCACCAGGAGGACTAGCGGAGGTTACGAGCAGTTCTTC. Its translation: CATRRTSGGYEQFF.

At least ten counts were recorded for this clonotype. CDR3 in amino acids: CASSVGTESNSPLHF. The CDR3 DNA sequence: TGTGCCAGCAGCGTCGGGACAGAGTCAAATTCACCCCTCCACTTT. V usage is TRBV7-9 and J usage is TRBJ1-6; 7 bases fit TRBD1. Germline CDR1 is SEHNR and CDR2 is FQNEAQ (reference sequence). The CDR3 runs 15 residues. V shed 5 bases and J 7 bases; nucleotides not matched to a gene: 8.

This clonotype showed up many times. J is TRBJ1-4 and V is TRBV4-2; D is uncertain. Germline values: CDR1 LGHNA, CDR2 YNFKEQ. This CDR3 is built from 14 residues. Trimming took off 0 bases at V and 4 bases at J, with 6 bases between the two ends. The CDR3 reads CASSQDRYNEKLFF. The CDR3 DNA is TGTGCCAGCAGCCAAGACCGATATAATGAAAAACTGTTTTTT.

This clonotype was counted ten times or more. This CDR3 reads CSVSPGGLYEQYF. The DNA for the CDR3 is TGCAGCGTGTCACCTGGCGGACTCTACGAGCAGTACTTC. The rearrangement links TRBV29-1 to TRBJ2-7; a weak D match, TRBD2 (5 bases). The V gene's germline CDR1 is SQVTM and CDR2 ANQGSEA. The ends were cut back, 6 bases at V and 3 bases at J, with 15 bases in the middle. The CDR3 loop spans 13 amino acids.

The chain is built from TRBV5-1 and TRBJ2-7; D is possibly TRBD1 (5 bases). Trimming removed 4 bases at V and 5 bases at J, with 13 bases between. Germline V gene data show CDR1 as SGHRS and CDR2 as YFSETQ. The CDR3 consists of 13 residues. The CDR3 reads CASSTQGVNEQYF. In DNA form, the CDR3 reads TGCGCCAGCAGCACGCAGGGCGTCAACGAGCAGTACTTC.

The gene calls are TRBV14 and TRBJ1-4, with 8 bases that match TRBD1. The CDR3 length is 15 residues. CDR1 is SGHDN, CDR2 FVKESK, per germline. The V and J ends lost 4 bases and 7 bases, in that order; junction bases with no gene match: 8. The CDR3 region has the DNA TGTGCCAGCAGCCGGGCAGGACAGGGAGGTGAAAAACTGTTTTTT. It is translated as CASSRAGQGGEKLFF.

This clonotype has ten or more counts. The chain recombines TRBV7-8 with TRBJ2-1; D gene ambiguous. CDR3 length: 11 amino acids. The germline V gene encodes CDR1 SGHVS and CDR2 FQNEAQ. Trimming took 6 bases from V and 8 from J, leaving 8 bases between them. DNA of the CDR3: TGTGCCAGCAGATTGAATTATGAGCAGTTCTTC. The encoded protein is CASRLNYEQFF. The full variable domain, its missing parts supplied by reference TRBV7-8 and TRBJ2-1, is GAGVSQSPRYKVAKRGQDVALRCDPISGHVSLFWYQQALGQGPEFLTYFQNEAQLDKSGLPSDRFFAERPEGSVSTLKIQRTQQEDSAVYLCASRLNYEQFFGPGTRLTVL.

Only one count was recorded for this clonotype. The chain has TRBV28 and TRBJ2-1; 12 bases agree with TRBD2. This CDR3 is built from 14 residues. The V and J ends lost 8 bases and 7 bases, in that order; junction bases with no gene match: 6. Germline lookup yields CDR1 MDHEN and CDR2 SYDVKM. The CDR3 DNA sequence: TGTGCCAGCCTAGCGGGAGGGCCGAAAAATGAGCAGTTCTTC. It codes for CASLAGGPKNEQFF.